This TCR beta chain was found in a study of CD4 T cells in relation to SARS-CoV-2 and coronaviruses. Study-level results: Crossreactive clones expanded significantly less to SARS-CoV-2 than monoreactive clones.

As to this clone: The antigen is not known.

The V and J ends lost 0 bases and 8 bases, in that order; junction bases with no gene match: 7. Germline V lookup: CDR1 KGHSH, CDR2 LQKENI. The CDR3 covers 15 residues. Sequencing used immunoSEQ multiplex PCR; TCRdb keeps in-frame clones, though not all of them. The data show some 16,000 clones, about 77% seen once. The unexposed donors gave CD4+ T cells in 2011-2018, prior to COVID-19. The cells were cultured for roughly 11 days before CD4+ T cells were isolated. Unexposed-donor CD4+ T cells were probed with SARS-CoV-2 S/N and four cold-coronavirus spikes, cells permitting. Half the medium was replaced with IL-2 medium on days 3 and 7.

This TCR came from a human donor in good health. The sequenced material came from CD4+ T cells from PBMCs, cultured in vitro. This chain links TRBV18 with TRBJ1-2; 9 bases match TRBD1. CDR3 region: CASSPPNRGRDGYTF. The CDR3 DNA sequence: TGTGCCAGCTCACCACCGAACAGGGGGCGCGACGGCTACACCTTC.